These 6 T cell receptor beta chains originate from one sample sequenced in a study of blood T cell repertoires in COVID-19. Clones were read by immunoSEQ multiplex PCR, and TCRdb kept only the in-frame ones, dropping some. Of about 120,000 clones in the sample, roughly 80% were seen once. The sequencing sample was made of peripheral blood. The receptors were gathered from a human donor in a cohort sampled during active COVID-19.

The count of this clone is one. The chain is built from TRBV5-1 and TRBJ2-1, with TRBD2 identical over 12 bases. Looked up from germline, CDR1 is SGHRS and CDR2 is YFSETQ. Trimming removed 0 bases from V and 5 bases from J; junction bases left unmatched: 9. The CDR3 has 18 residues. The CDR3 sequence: CASSLALTSGGTDNEQFF. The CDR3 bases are TGCGCCAGCAGCTTGGCCCTGACTAGCGGGGGCACTGACAATGAGCAGTTCTTC.

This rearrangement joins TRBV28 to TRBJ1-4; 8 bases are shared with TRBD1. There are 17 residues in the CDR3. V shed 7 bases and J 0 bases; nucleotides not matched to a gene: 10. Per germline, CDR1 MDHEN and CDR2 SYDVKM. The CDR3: CASMGADRGATNEKLFF. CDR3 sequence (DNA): TGTGCCAGCATGGGGGCCGACAGGGGAGCAACTAATGAAAAACTGTTTTTT.

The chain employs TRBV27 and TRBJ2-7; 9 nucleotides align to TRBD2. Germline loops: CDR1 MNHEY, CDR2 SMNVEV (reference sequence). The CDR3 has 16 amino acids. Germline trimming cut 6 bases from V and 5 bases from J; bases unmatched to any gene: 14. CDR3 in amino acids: CASSLRASGDTHEQYF. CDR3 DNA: TGTGCCAGCAGCCTTCGGGCTAGCGGGGATACACACGAGCAGTACTTC.

The CDR3 region has the DNA TGCGCCAGCAGCTCGACAGGGAGTGGGGAGACCCAGTACTTC. Its protein product is CASSSTGSGETQYF. The chain links TRBV5-1 to TRBJ2-5; 7 nucleotides align to TRBD1. Germline loops: CDR1 SGHRS, CDR2 YFSETQ. This CDR3 is 14 amino acids long. The V gene end was trimmed by 3 bases and the J gene end by 5 bases; junction bases not matched to a gene: 7.

The CDR3 DNA reads as TGTGCCAGCAGTGGAGGCGGGGCAGGGAGGGATTCACCCCTCCACTTT. Its protein product is CASSGGGAGRDSPLHF. The chain employs TRBV6-1 and TRBJ1-6; the D gene is possibly TRBD1 (5 bases). V dropped 4 bases and J dropped 8 bases, with 18 bases sitting between them. The germline gives CDR1 MNHNS, CDR2 SASEGT. The CDR3 contains 16 residues.

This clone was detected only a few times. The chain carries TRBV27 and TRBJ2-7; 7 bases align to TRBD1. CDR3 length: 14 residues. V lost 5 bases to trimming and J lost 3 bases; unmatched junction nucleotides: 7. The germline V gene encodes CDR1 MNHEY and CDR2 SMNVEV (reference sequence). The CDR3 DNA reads TGTGCCAGCAGTCCCGGGACAGAATTCTACGAGCAGTACTTC. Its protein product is CASSPGTEFYEQYF.